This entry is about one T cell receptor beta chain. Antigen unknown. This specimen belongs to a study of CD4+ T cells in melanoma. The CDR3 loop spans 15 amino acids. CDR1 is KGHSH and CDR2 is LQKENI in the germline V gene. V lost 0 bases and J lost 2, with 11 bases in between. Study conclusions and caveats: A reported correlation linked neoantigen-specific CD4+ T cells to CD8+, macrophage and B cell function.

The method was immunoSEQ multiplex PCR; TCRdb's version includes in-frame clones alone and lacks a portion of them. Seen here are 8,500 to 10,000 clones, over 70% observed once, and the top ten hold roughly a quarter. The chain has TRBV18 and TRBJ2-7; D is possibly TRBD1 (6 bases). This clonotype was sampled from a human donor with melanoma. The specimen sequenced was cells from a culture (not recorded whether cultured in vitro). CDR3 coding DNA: TGTGCCAGCTCACCACCCAGGGGCCAAGCCTACGAGCAGTACTTC. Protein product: CASSPPRGQAYEQYF.